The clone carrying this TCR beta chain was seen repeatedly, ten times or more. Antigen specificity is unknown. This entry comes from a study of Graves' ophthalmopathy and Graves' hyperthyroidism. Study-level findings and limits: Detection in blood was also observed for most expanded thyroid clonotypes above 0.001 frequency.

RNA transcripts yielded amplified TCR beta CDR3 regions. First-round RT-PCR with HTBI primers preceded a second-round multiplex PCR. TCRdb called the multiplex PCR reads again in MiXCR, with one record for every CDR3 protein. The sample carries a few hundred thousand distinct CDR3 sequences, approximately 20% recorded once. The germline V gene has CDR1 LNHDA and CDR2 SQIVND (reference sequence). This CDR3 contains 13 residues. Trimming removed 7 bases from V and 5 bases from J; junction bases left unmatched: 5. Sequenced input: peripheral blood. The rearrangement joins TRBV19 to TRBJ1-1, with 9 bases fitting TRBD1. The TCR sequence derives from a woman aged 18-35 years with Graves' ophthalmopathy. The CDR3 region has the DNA TGTGCCAGTACTCACAGGGGGCGGACTGAAGCTTTCTTT. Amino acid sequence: CASTHRGRTEAFF.